These 30 T cell receptor beta chains came from one sample sequenced in a study of cytomegalovirus exposure and HLA in healthy donors. A multiplex PCR was run with 60 Vbeta primers and 13 Jbeta primers. Data came from immunoSEQ multiplex PCR; TCRdb stores just in-frame clones and leaves some out. The table records about 200,000 clones, approximately 70% of them present only once. The sample consisted of PBMCs. These receptors all come from a woman aged 25 to 39 in good health and CMV-seronegative.

This clone was detected only once. V gene TRBV5-1 combines with J gene TRBJ2-2, with 10 bases lining up with TRBD1. The germline gives CDR1 SGHRS, CDR2 YFSETQ. The CDR3 runs to 16 residues. V lost 3 bases and J lost 0; bases outside the gene matches: 2. This chain's CDR3 is CASSWTGGTNTGELFF. The CDR3 region has the DNA TGCGCCAGCAGCTGGACAGGGGGGACGAACACCGGGGAGCTGTTTTTT.

The J gene is TRBJ2-3, the V gene TRBV28, with 8 positions matching TRBD1. The CDR3 loop spans 13 amino acids. With 6 bases clipped from V and 3 bases from J, the junction kept 2 bases outside the gene matches. Germline CDR1 MDHEN, CDR2 SYDVKM. CDR3 loop: CASSGQGTDTQYF. For the CDR3, the DNA is TGTGCCAGCAGCGGACAGGGAACAGATACGCAGTATTTT.

On this clone itself: The identical CDR3 is also encoded by other nucleotide sequences in the sample. V is TRBV6-1 and J is TRBJ2-5; maybe TRBD2 (5 bases). The ends were cut back, 2 bases at V and 4 bases at J, with 8 bases in the middle. The CDR3 has 13 amino acids. The germline V gene encodes CDR1 MNHNS and CDR2 SASEGT. CDR3 region: CASSELARETQYF. The CDR3 region has the DNA TGTGCCAGCAGTGAACTAGCTAGAGAGACCCAGTACTTC.

V is TRBV6-1 and J is TRBJ2-5, with D perhaps TRBD1 (5 bases). The J call is doubtful: the DNA matches TRBJ2-7 better. This CDR3 spans 15 amino acids. The germline gives CDR1 MNHNS, CDR2 SASEGT. The CDR3 sequence is CASRVVPGLAYEQYF. The DNA for the CDR3 is TGTGCCAGCAGGGTAGTACCAGGGTTGGCCTACGAGCAGTACTTC.

The rearrangement uses TRBV4-2 and TRBJ2-7; 9 positions match TRBD1. With 4 bases clipped from V and 3 bases from J, the junction kept 4 bases outside the gene matches. This CDR3 contains 14 residues. CDR1 is LGHNA, CDR2 YNFKEQ, per germline. The DNA for the CDR3 is TGTGCCAGCAGCCCCGTGGGACAGGGCTACGAGCAGTACTTC. Translated: CASSPVGQGYEQYF.

The V call is TRBV6-5, the J call TRBJ2-7; D possibly corresponds to TRBD2 (6 bases). This CDR3 is 15 amino acids long. The ends were cut back, 5 bases at V and 1 base at J, with 15 bases in the middle. Germline V gives CDR1 MNHEY, CDR2 SVGAGI. The CDR3 region is CASSLVWGESYEQYF. The CDR3 DNA is TGTGCCAGCAGTCTGGTTTGGGGGGAGTCCTACGAGCAGTACTTC.

The chain recombines TRBV6-4 with TRBJ2-1, with 7 bases fitting TRBD2. This CDR3 has 14 amino acids. Germline CDR1 reads MRHNA; CDR2 reads SNTAGT. V dropped 4 bases and J dropped 2; count of bases not matched to a gene: 2. The CDR3 DNA reads TGTGCCAGCAGTGTAAGCGGGACCTACAATGAGCAGTTCTTC. It translates to CASSVSGTYNEQFF.

In its sample, this clone was seen once. This chain links TRBV7-9 with TRBJ1-3; weak D call: TRBD1 (6 bases). Germline values: CDR1 SEHNR, CDR2 FQNEAQ (reference sequence). Trimming took off 5 bases at V and 0 bases at J, with 17 bases between the two ends. The CDR3 totals 17 residues. CDR3 in amino acids: CASSPGGAGDSGNTIYF. The CDR3 DNA reads as TGTGCCAGCAGCCCGGGGGGGGCCGGCGACTCTGGAAACACCATATATTTT.

The chain uses TRBV27 and TRBJ1-4, with TRBD1 matching over 8 bases. V was clipped by 3 bases and J by 8 bases; unmatched bases: 5. Germline CDR1 MNHEY, CDR2 SMNVEV (reference sequence). The CDR3 spans 14 residues. CDR3 DNA sequence: TGTGCCAGCAGTTTCCTGGACAGGGCAGAAAAACTGTTTTTT. Amino acids: CASSFLDRAEKLFF.

The chain is built from TRBV30 and TRBJ1-5; D not resolved. The V gene's germline CDR1 is GTSNPN and CDR2 SVGIG (reference sequence). CDR3 length equals 12 residues. With 6 bases removed from V and 2 bases from J, the gap between germline ends came to 8 bases. The CDR3 region is CACSSGNQPQHF. The CDR3 DNA reads as TGTGCCTGCAGTTCGGGCAATCAGCCCCAGCATTTT.

V gene TRBV2 combines with J gene TRBJ2-3; no reliable D call. This CDR3 contains 13 residues. The germline V gene encodes CDR1 SNHLY and CDR2 FYNNEI. The ends were cut back, 0 bases at V and 6 bases at J, with 7 bases in the middle. Here the CDR3 reads CASSEAHPDTQYF. As DNA, the CDR3 is TGTGCCAGCAGTGAAGCACACCCCGATACGCAGTATTTT.

The rearrangement links TRBV19 to TRBJ2-6, with 13 bases fitting TRBD2. The CDR3 has 17 amino acids. The germline CDR1 and CDR2 sequences are LNHDA and SQIVND (reference sequence). After removal of 3 bases from V and 2 bases from J, the junction contained 1 base not matched to a gene. DNA of the CDR3: TGTGCCAGTAGTATTACTAGCGGGGGGGCTGGGGCCAACGTCCTGACTTTC. Protein: CASSITSGGAGANVLTF.

J is TRBJ1-2 and V is TRBV5-1; a weak D match, TRBD1 (6 bases). V was clipped by 0 bases and J by 3 bases, with 12 bases between them. CDR1 and CDR2 from the germline V gene are SGHRS and YFSETQ. This CDR3 comprises 15 residues. The CDR3 region is CASSLGTASYYGYTF. The CDR3 DNA reads TGCGCCAGCAGCTTGGGGACAGCTTCTTACTATGGCTACACCTTC.

The table lists this clone with a count of one. The rearrangement joins TRBV27 to TRBJ2-3; D uncertain. Germline V gene lookup returns CDR1 MNHEY and CDR2 SMNVEV (reference sequence). Trimming removed 2 bases at V and 5 bases at J, with 11 bases between. There are 14 residues in the CDR3. CDR3 nucleotides: TGTGCCAGCAGTTTAGTGGTGGCAAGAGATACGCAGTATTTT. Residues: CASSLVVARDTQYF.

V gene TRBV27 combines with J gene TRBJ2-3; D may be TRBD2 (5 bases). This CDR3 comprises 16 residues. Germline CDR1 and CDR2: MNHEY and SMNVEV (reference sequence). The germline V and J ends were trimmed by 2 bases and 3 bases, with 15 bases remaining between them. This chain's CDR3 is CASSLALASPTDTQYF. The CDR3, as DNA: TGTGCCAGCAGTTTAGCTCTAGCTTCCCCTACAGATACGCAGTATTTT.

The V and J genes are TRBV27 and TRBJ2-1, with 16 positions matching TRBD2. Germline values: CDR1 MNHEY, CDR2 SMNVEV (reference sequence). Trimming at V came to 9 bases and at J to 7 bases, leaving 12 bases not matched to a gene. The CDR3 has 17 residues. CDR3: CASISAGLAGGRNEQFF. Written as DNA, the CDR3 is TGTGCCAGTATTTCCGCGGGACTAGCGGGAGGGCGGAATGAGCAGTTCTTC.

This chain joins TRBV7-9 and TRBJ1-5; 10 bases are a match to TRBD1. The germline V gene has CDR1 SEHNR and CDR2 FQNEAQ (reference sequence). The CDR3 is 15 amino acids. The ends lost 1 base at V and 8 bases at J; junction bases unmatched: 5. CDR3 DNA sequence: TGTGCCAGCAGCTTAGGGGGACAGGGGTGGGAGCCCCAGCATTTT. Its translation: CASSLGGQGWEPQHF.

The rearrangement uses TRBV7-9 and TRBJ2-5; 8 bases map to TRBD2. Germline V gives CDR1 SEHNR, CDR2 FQNEAQ (reference sequence). The J segment lost 5 bases and the V segment lost 5 bases, leaving 13 bases of the junction unmatched. The CDR3 has 16 residues. CDR3 loop: CASSLRGSGSGETQYF. DNA for the CDR3: TGTGCCAGCAGCCTCCGGGGGAGCGGGAGCGGGGAGACCCAGTACTTC.

The gene calls are TRBV9 and TRBJ1-1, with TRBD1 as a possible D gene (5 bases). Trimming removed 8 bases from V and 4 bases from J, with 18 bases in between. In germline, CDR1 is SGDLS, CDR2 YYNGEE. This CDR3 has 14 residues. The DNA of the CDR3 is TGTGCCAGGCTAGGGGCGCTCCCCTCCACTGAAGCTTTCTTT. Translated: CARLGALPSTEAFF.

The chain uses TRBV7-3 and TRBJ2-7; D remains unclear. Germline V gene data show CDR1 as SGHTA and CDR2 as FQGTGA. V was pared by 5 bases and J by 3 bases, with 8 bases between. The CDR3 has 12 amino acids. CDR3 sequence: CASSPYSYEQYF. Written as DNA, the CDR3 is TGTGCCAGCAGCCCATACAGCTACGAGCAGTACTTC.

This chain connects TRBV11-2 to TRBJ2-1; 10 nucleotides agree with TRBD1. V gave up 5 bases and J gave up 8 bases; unmatched junction bases: 9. Germline values: CDR1 SGHAT, CDR2 FQNNGV. The CDR3 extends over 15 amino acids. The CDR3 spells CASSPVRTGGHEQFF. DNA of the CDR3: TGTGCCAGCAGCCCAGTCCGGACAGGGGGGCATGAGCAGTTCTTC.

The J gene is TRBJ2-7, the V gene TRBV30, with 14 nucleotides matching TRBD2. With V trimmed by 2 bases and J by 5 bases, 2 bases remained unmatched. Germline CDR1 and CDR2: GTSNPN and SVGIG (reference sequence). The CDR3 sequence is 14 residues long. The chain's CDR3 is CAWSSGLAGDEQYF. CDR3 sequence (DNA): TGTGCCTGGAGTTCGGGACTAGCGGGAGACGAGCAGTACTTC.

The chain carries TRBV7-9 and TRBJ2-3, with 7 bases identical to TRBD2. Losses at the gene ends were 4 bases for V and 2 bases for J; bases not matched to a gene: 12. This CDR3 region has 17 residues. CDR1 SEHNR and CDR2 FQNEAQ come from the germline V gene (reference sequence). CDR3 DNA sequence: TGTGCCAGCAGCTCTCGGCGGGCTAGCGGACACACAGATACGCAGTATTTT. Translated, it gives CASSSRRASGHTDTQYF. The full variable domain, rest sourced from reference TRBV7-9 and TRBJ2-3, is DTGVSQNPRHKITKRGQNVTFRCDPISEHNRLYWYRQTLGQGPEFLTYFQNEAQLEKSRLLSDRFSAERPKGSFSTLEIQRTEQGDSAMYLCASSSRRASGHTDTQYFGPGTRLTVL.

V usage is TRBV4-1 and J usage is TRBJ2-4, with 10 nucleotides matching TRBD1. Germline loops: CDR1 MGHRA, CDR2 YSYEKL. The CDR3 loop spans 16 amino acids. V shed 4 bases and J 3 bases; nucleotides not matched to a gene: 6. The CDR3 DNA reads TGCGCCAGCAGCCCCCGGGGACAGGGGTACAAAAACATTCAGTACTTC. This sequence encodes CASSPRGQGYKNIQYF.

The CDR3 region has the DNA TGTGCCAGCAGCTGGACAGGGGTTAACGGGGAGCTGTTTTTT. Translation: CASSWTGVNGELFF. The V call is TRBV5-6, the J call TRBJ2-2; 9 nucleotides line up with TRBD1. The CDR3 has 14 residues. The junction had 4 bases not matched to a gene; V was cut back by 3 bases and J by 7 bases. The germline V gene has CDR1 SGHDT and CDR2 YYEEEE.

This chain uses TRBV4-1 with TRBJ2-3; 7 bases map to TRBD1. Unmatched junction bases numbered 10, after V lost 7 bases and J lost 3 bases. The length of the CDR3 is 15 residues. Per the germline V gene, CDR1 is MGHRA and CDR2 is YSYEKL. For the CDR3, the DNA is TGCGCCAGCAATGTAAGGGCAGGGGGAACAGATACGCAGTATTTT. It translates to CASNVRAGGTDTQYF.

The V call is TRBV7-2, the J call TRBJ2-2; possibly TRBD2 for D (5 bases). Germline V gives CDR1 SGHTA, CDR2 FQGNSA. This CDR3 spans 19 amino acids. Trimming removed 5 bases at V and 7 bases at J, with 29 bases between. The CDR3 DNA follows: TGTGCCAGCAGCCCAAGGACGAACATGGGCCCGAGGGCGGACGGGGAGCTGTTTTTT. Amino acids: CASSPRTNMGPRADGELFF.

The chain employs TRBV7-7 and TRBJ2-5; 10 nucleotides line up with TRBD2. The CDR3 loop spans 17 amino acids. Trimming at V came to 1 base and at J to 5 bases, leaving 10 bases not matched to a gene. CDR1 and CDR2 (germline): SSHAT, FNYEAQ (reference sequence). CDR3 sequence: CASSLGSSGGLGETQYF. CDR3 bases: TGTGCCAGCAGCTTAGGTTCTAGCGGGGGCCTCGGGGAGACCCAGTACTTC.

The rearrangement links TRBV19 to TRBJ2-7, with TRBD2 matching over 9 bases. CDR1 is LNHDA, CDR2 SQIVND, per germline (reference sequence). The CDR3 extends over 17 amino acids. The V segment lost 4 bases and the J segment 4 bases; nucleotides outside the gene matches: 14. The CDR3 reads CASSTAGGGASFYEQYF. The CDR3 nucleotides read TGTGCCAGTAGTACAGCGGGCGGGGGGGCTTCCTTTTACGAGCAGTACTTC. The full variable domain, its missing parts supplied by reference TRBV19 and TRBJ2-7, is DGGITQSPKYLFRKEGQNVTLSCEQNLNHDAMYWYRQDPGQGLRLIYYSQIVNDFQKGDIAEGYSVSREKKESFPLTVTSAQKNPTAFYLCASSTAGGGASFYEQYFGPGTRLTVT.

The genes are TRBV2 and TRBJ1-3; D unresolved. Per the germline V gene, CDR1 is SNHLY and CDR2 is FYNNEI. V was shortened by 6 bases and J by 0 bases, with 9 bases between the two germline ends. The CDR3 is 14 residues long. CDR3 sequence: CASRTSHSGNTIYF. The CDR3 DNA is TGTGCCAGCAGGACATCTCACTCTGGAAACACCATATATTTT.